The 26 T cell receptor beta chains below were found in one sample sequenced in a study of shared clonotypes between healthy human individuals. Produced via immunoSEQ multiplex PCR; TCRdb's table is partial and in-frame only. The sample consists of roughly 700,000 clones, less than 95% of them appearing once. The sample comprised memory CD8+ T cells from PBMCs. Specified subset: CD45RO+ cells pooled with CCR7-negative TemRA cells. All receptors come from a young man in good health. Some clones in this sample may be carry-over from other donors' samples.

CDR3 region: CASSPGGYTDTQYF. The CDR3 bases are TGTGCCAGCAGCCCCGGGGGGTACACAGATACGCAGTATTTT. V is TRBV4-2 and J is TRBJ2-3; 7 positions agree with TRBD2. V shed 4 bases, J shed 2 bases, and the junction held 3 bases outside the gene matches. The CDR3 extends over 14 amino acids. Germline V gene data show CDR1 as LGHNA and CDR2 as YNFKEQ.

The chain joins TRBV10-2 to TRBJ2-3, with D possibly TRBD2 on 5 matching bases. This CDR3 is built from 15 residues. CDR1 WSHSY and CDR2 SAAADI come from the germline V gene. V lost 6 bases to trimming and J lost 0 bases, with 13 bases between them. The CDR3 nucleotides are TGCGCCAGCAGGGCCGAGCGGATTAGCACAGATACGCAGTATTTT. This gives the protein CASRAERISTDTQYF.

In this sample, this clone turned up once. The J gene is TRBJ2-7, the V gene TRBV4-1; 8 bases agree with TRBD2. V gave up 3 bases and J gave up 0 bases; unmatched junction bases: 7. CDR3 size: 16 residues. Germline V gene data show CDR1 as MGHRA and CDR2 as YSYEKL. This CDR3 reads CASSQDRAGVSYEQYF. CDR3 sequence (DNA): TGCGCCAGCAGCCAGGACCGAGCGGGGGTCTCCTACGAGCAGTACTTC.

The count of this clone is one. The chain recombines TRBV11-2 with TRBJ2-2; 7 bases match TRBD2. J was trimmed by 1 base and V by 7 bases; bases with no gene match: 9. CDR1 and CDR2 (germline): SGHAT, FQNNGV. The CDR3 spans 16 residues. CDR3 DNA sequence: TGTGCCAGCACCTCTAGGGGAGGGGAGAACACCGGGGAGCTGTTTTTT. This encodes CASTSRGGENTGELFF.

The CDR3 is CASSQAEGEGLYGYTF. In DNA, the CDR3 is TGTGCCAGCAGCCAAGCGGAAGGGGAGGGGCTGTATGGCTACACCTTC. The V gene is TRBV4-2, the J gene TRBJ1-2; weak D call: TRBD1 (5 bases). V was cut by 1 base and J by 5 bases, with 17 bases left in between. This CDR3 contains 16 residues. From germline, CDR1 is LGHNA and CDR2 YNFKEQ.

V and J are TRBV5-1 and TRBJ2-5; 9 positions match TRBD2. CDR3 size: 15 residues. V was pared by 3 bases and J by 5 bases, with 8 bases of the junction left unmatched. Germline CDR1 and CDR2: SGHRS and YFSETQ. The CDR3 loop reads CASSSLAGVGETQYF. In DNA, the CDR3 is TGCGCCAGCAGCTCGTTAGCGGGGGTAGGCGAGACCCAGTACTTC.

The V call is TRBV27, the J call TRBJ2-1; a weak D match, TRBD1 (6 bases). The CDR3 sequence is 15 residues long. Germline V lookup: CDR1 MNHEY, CDR2 SMNVEV (reference sequence). Trimming cost V 11 bases and J 6 bases, with 23 bases left between them. In DNA form, the CDR3 reads TGTGCCTTCCCCGGGACAAGTGAATTCTGCAATGAGCAGTTCTTC. It specifies CAFPGTSEFCNEQFF.

This chain links TRBV9 with TRBJ2-3; TRBD2 aligns across 8 bases. V was pared by 0 bases and J by 5 bases, with 5 bases of the junction left unmatched. The CDR3 sequence is 15 residues long. Germline CDR1 reads SGDLS; CDR2 reads YYNGEE. The CDR3 nucleotides are TGTGCCAGCAGCGTAGATAGCGGGATTAGAGATACGCAGTATTTT. It translates to CASSVDSGIRDTQYF. Full variable domain (outside the CDR3, taken from reference TRBV9 and TRBJ2-3): DSGVTQTPKHLITATGQRVTLRCSPRSGDLSVYWYQQSLDQGLQFLIQYYNGEERAKGNILERFSAQQFPDLHSELNLSSLELGDSALYFCASSVDSGIRDTQYFGPGTRLTVL.

For this clone: It is unclear where the CDR3 begins or ends on the DNA, so no DNA is shown, and the CDR3 is as TCRdb lists it. This chain uses TRBV9 with TRBJ2-3; the table's D call TRBD1 went unverified against the DNA. Including both end residues, the CDR3 is 12 amino acids long. Germline lookup yields CDR1 SGDLS and CDR2 YYNGEE. CDR3 region: CASSVGKGALNF.

A single count supports this clone. The chain has TRBV5-1 and TRBJ1-3; no definite D call. The V gene lost 0 bases and the J gene lost 4 bases, with 8 bases spanning the gap. This CDR3 is 14 amino acids long. Germline lookup yields CDR1 SGHRS and CDR2 YFSETQ. CDR3 protein: CASSLGEAGNTIYF. CDR3 nucleotides: TGCGCCAGCAGCTTGGGGGAGGCCGGAAACACCATATATTTT.

This chain uses TRBV6-1 with TRBJ1-5, with D perhaps TRBD1 (6 bases). Deletions cut 6 bases from V and 7 bases from J, with 19 bases between. This CDR3 comprises 15 residues. Germline V gene data show CDR1 as MNHNS and CDR2 as SASEGT. The CDR3 is CASSEPLGAHQPQHF. In DNA, the CDR3 is TGTGCCAGCAGCGAACCTTTGGGGGCGCACCAGCCCCAGCATTTT.

V gene TRBV7-2 combines with J gene TRBJ2-5, with a tentative D call TRBD1 (6 bases). This CDR3 region has 16 residues. Trimming removed 5 bases at V and 3 bases at J, with 19 bases between. Germline CDR1 SGHTA, CDR2 FQGNSA. CDR3 sequence: CASSIQGFYEEETQYF. The CDR3 coding sequence is TGTGCCAGCAGCATACAGGGATTTTACGAGGAAGAGACCCAGTACTTC.

This rearrangement joins TRBV6-5 to TRBJ1-1; D not certain. V was trimmed by 8 bases and J by 2 bases, leaving 9 bases between them. CDR3 size: 12 residues. Germline values: CDR1 MNHEY, CDR2 SVGAGI. The CDR3 reads CASGSSNTEAFF. CDR3 nucleotide sequence: TGTGCCAGCGGTAGCAGCAACACTGAAGCTTTCTTT.

Only a few counts were recorded for this clone. The chain recombines TRBV30 with TRBJ1-1; possibly TRBD1 for D (5 bases). In germline, CDR1 is GTSNPN, CDR2 SVGIG (reference sequence). The V end lost 0 bases, the J end lost 5 bases, and 13 bases lay between the germline ends. The CDR3 is 14 amino acids. Written as DNA, the CDR3 is TGTGCCTGGAGTGTCGGGGACTACGGAACTGAAGCTTTCTTT. Protein product: CAWSVGDYGTEAFF.

V gene TRBV19 combines with J gene TRBJ1-1; no clear D. V was cut by 1 base and J by 0 bases, with 9 bases left in between. Germline CDR1 and CDR2: LNHDA and SQIVND (reference sequence). CDR3 length: 15 residues. The CDR3 region has the DNA TGTGCCAGTAGTATAGTACCGTACATGAACACTGAAGCTTTCTTT. It translates to CASSIVPYMNTEAFF.

A word on this clone: At one end the junction does not follow the germline gene, possibly because of a read error. The chain links TRBV7-9 to TRBJ2-7; tentative D call: TRBD1 (5 bases). This CDR3 region has 13 residues. Per germline, CDR1 SEHNR and CDR2 FQNEAQ (reference sequence). CDR3 sequence reads: CASSLDGRAGPSF. In DNA form, the CDR3 reads TGTGCCAGCAGCTTAGATGGTAGGGCAGGGCCGTCCTTT.

V gene TRBV4-1 combines with J gene TRBJ2-1, with 7 bases fitting TRBD2. The V segment lost 6 bases and the J segment 10 bases; nucleotides outside the gene matches: 12. Per germline, CDR1 MGHRA and CDR2 YSYEKL. CDR3 length: 14 amino acids. The CDR3: CASRASAGVGEQFF. The DNA of the CDR3 is TGCGCCAGCAGGGCATCGGCGGGAGTAGGCGAGCAGTTCTTC.

The chain combines TRBV28 with TRBJ2-3; D unresolved. The germline V gene encodes CDR1 MDHEN and CDR2 SYDVKM. V shed 3 bases and J shed 2 bases, with 15 bases lying between them. The CDR3 sequence is 16 residues long. The CDR3 DNA is TGTGCCAGCAGTTTCGGTACGGCAGCCCACACAGATACGCAGTATTTT. It encodes CASSFGTAAHTDTQYF.

Concerning this clone: One junction end does not reproduce the germline sequence, and a read error may be involved. The chain carries TRBV9 and TRBJ2-4; no definite D call. This CDR3 spans 11 amino acids. Looked up from germline, CDR1 is SGDLS and CDR2 is YYNGEE. The CDR3 nucleotides are TGTGCCAGCAGCGTAGATAGATTTCTGAACTTC. Translation gives CASSVDRFLNF. The whole variable domain, filled in from reference TRBV9 and TRBJ2-4, reads DSGVTQTPKHLITATGQRVTLRCSPRSGDLSVYWYQQSLDQGLQFLIQYYNGEERAKGNILERFSAQQFPDLHSELNLSSLELGDSALYFCASSVDRFLNFGAGTRLSVL.

This chain links TRBV7-9 with TRBJ2-7, with a possible D match to TRBD2 (5 bases). CDR3 length: 14 amino acids. Trimming pared 4 bases from V and 7 bases from J, leaving 17 bases between. Germline lookup yields CDR1 SEHNR and CDR2 FQNEAQ (reference sequence). The CDR3 nucleotides read TGTGCCAGCAGCTCACTACCACTACTAGGTGAGCAGTACTTC. Residues: CASSSLPLLGEQYF.

This rearrangement joins TRBV12-5 to TRBJ2-3, with D tentatively TRBD1 (6 bases). Looked up from germline, CDR1 is LGHNT and CDR2 is FRNRAP. The CDR3 sequence is 18 residues long. Trimming left V 5 bases short and J 2 bases short, with 23 bases between. The CDR3 region has the DNA TGTGCTAGTGGTCACGCCAACCCCGTGGGACACCTCACAGATACGCAGTATTTT. Residues: CASGHANPVGHLTDTQYF. The full variable domain, in which reference TRBV12-5 and TRBJ2-3 provide the parts outside the CDR3, is DARVTQTPRHKVTEMGQEVTMRCQPILGHNTVFWYRQTMMQGLELLAYFRNRAPLDDSGMPKDRFSAEMPDATLATLKIQPSEPRDSAVYFCASGHANPVGHLTDTQYFGPGTRLTVL.

The chain joins TRBV28 to TRBJ1-2, with no clear D. The CDR3 extends over 19 amino acids. Trimming stripped 2 bases from V and 1 base from J, with 23 bases between. CDR1 and CDR2 from the germline V gene are MDHEN and SYDVKM. The CDR3 nucleotides are TGTGCCAGCAGTTTAGACCTCCTCGGGCCCGCTCAGATTAACTATGGCTACACCTTC. Its translation: CASSLDLLGPAQINYGYTF.

The V and J genes are TRBV28 and TRBJ1-5; unclear D gene. The germline V gene has CDR1 MDHEN and CDR2 SYDVKM. Trimming cost V 5 bases and J 1 base, with 6 bases left between them. The CDR3 length is 13 residues. The CDR3 sequence is CASSAQSNQPQHF. Here the CDR3 DNA reads TGTGCCAGCAGTGCCCAGAGCAATCAGCCCCAGCATTTT.

Details on this clone: This specimen includes other DNA sequences encoding the same CDR3. This rearrangement joins TRBV9 to TRBJ2-1; D is perhaps TRBD1 (6 bases). The germline V gene encodes CDR1 SGDLS and CDR2 YYNGEE. CDR3 length: 14 amino acids. Trimming left V 4 bases short and J 2 bases short, with 10 bases between. The CDR3 loop reads CASSSRTAYNEQFF. The CDR3 DNA follows: TGTGCCAGCAGCTCCCGGACAGCCTACAATGAGCAGTTCTTC. The full variable domain, in which reference TRBV9 and TRBJ2-1 provide the parts outside the CDR3, is DSGVTQTPKHLITATGQRVTLRCSPRSGDLSVYWYQQSLDQGLQFLIQYYNGEERAKGNILERFSAQQFPDLHSELNLSSLELGDSALYFCASSSRTAYNEQFFGPGTRLTVL.

This rearrangement joins TRBV7-3 to TRBJ1-2; tentatively, D is TRBD1 (5 bases). The V gene lost 0 bases and the J gene lost 3 bases, with 14 bases spanning the gap. Germline CDR1 reads SGHTA; CDR2 reads FQGTGA. This CDR3 has 16 amino acids. DNA for the CDR3: TGTGCCAGCAGCTTAACGTTAGTAGGGGCCGACTATGGCTACACCTTC. This sequence encodes CASSLTLVGADYGYTF.

The chain employs TRBV25-1 and TRBJ2-7, with D unclear. Germline V CDR1 and CDR2: MGHDK, SYGVNS. V was clipped by 3 bases and J by 5 bases, with 2 bases between them. This CDR3 is 10 amino acids long. The CDR3, as DNA: TGTGCCAGCAGTGATAACGAGCAGTACTTC. Translated: CASSDNEQYF.